The sequence of this TCR beta chain was determined in a study of cytomegalovirus exposure and HLA in healthy donors. The study's findings and limits: Three CMV-associated chains proved CMV antigen-specific in vitro. Reports showed the classifier diagnosing cytomegalovirus status with high specificity and sensitivity. Most TCR sequences proved rare, with some public TCRs found in many donors. Altogether, 160 or so TCR beta chains were recorded as cytomegalovirus-associated.

With respect to this clone: Its specificity is not known.

Method: immunoSEQ multiplex PCR; TCRdb's copy keeps in-frame clones and lacks some. The table records about 71,000 clones, approximately 94% of them present only once. The CDR3 loop spans 14 amino acids. The V gene's germline CDR1 is PRHDT and CDR2 FYEKMQ (reference sequence). Trimming cost V 5 bases and J 5 bases; bases outside gene matches: 8. This receptor was obtained from a woman younger than 35 in good health and CMV-seronegative. The sequenced sample was PBMCs. This sequence joins TRBV13 and TRBJ2-5; 7 bases agree with TRBD1. DNA for the CDR3: TGTGCCAGCAGCCCGAGGGGGCGAGGGGAGACCCAGTACTTC. The encoded protein is CASSPRGRGETQYF.